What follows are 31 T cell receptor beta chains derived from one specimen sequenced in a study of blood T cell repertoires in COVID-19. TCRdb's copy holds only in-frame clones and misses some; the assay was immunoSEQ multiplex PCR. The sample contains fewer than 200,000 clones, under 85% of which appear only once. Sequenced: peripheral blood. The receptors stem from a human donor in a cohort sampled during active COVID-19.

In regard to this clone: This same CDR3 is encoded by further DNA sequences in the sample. CDR3 in DNA: TGCGCCAGCAGCTTGGGACAGGGGGCCGGTGAAAAACTGTTTTTT. Translation gives CASSLGQGAGEKLFF. The chain employs TRBV5-1 and TRBJ1-4; 10 nucleotides align to TRBD1. Germline CDR1 is SGHRS and CDR2 is YFSETQ. The CDR3 length is 15 residues. The ends lost 0 bases at V and 7 bases at J; junction bases unmatched: 3.

DNA of the CDR3: TGTGCCAGCAGGATAGCGGGGAACACAGATACGCAGTATTTT. Translating it yields CASRIAGNTDTQYF. This rearrangement joins TRBV6-5 to TRBJ2-3; 8 bases agree with TRBD2. The CDR3 has 14 amino acids. The junction had 4 bases not matched to a gene; V was cut back by 6 bases and J by 2 bases. Germline assignment: CDR1 MNHEY and CDR2 SVGAGI.

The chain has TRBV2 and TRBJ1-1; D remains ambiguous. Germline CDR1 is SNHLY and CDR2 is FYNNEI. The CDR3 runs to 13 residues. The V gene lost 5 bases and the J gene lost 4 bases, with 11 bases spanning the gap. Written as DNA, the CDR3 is TGTGCCAGCAGTCTTCCTGACATCACTGAAGCTTTCTTT. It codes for CASSLPDITEAFF.

CDR3 in DNA: TGTGCCAGCAGCCAAGATCAAGCGGGGGTCCACAATGAGCAGTTCTTC. Translation: CASSQDQAGVHNEQFF. V and J are TRBV4-2 and TRBJ2-1, with TRBD2 matching 8 bases. V was clipped by 0 bases and J by 5 bases; unmatched bases: 6. In germline, CDR1 is LGHNA, CDR2 YNFKEQ. The length of the CDR3 is 16 residues.

The CDR3 is CASSLGTVPYEQYF. The CDR3 DNA follows: TGTGCCAGCAGCCTAGGGACAGTCCCCTACGAGCAGTACTTC. The chain carries TRBV5-4 and TRBJ2-7; TRBD1 matches at 7 bases. With V trimmed by 4 bases and J by 2 bases, 6 bases remained unmatched. The length of the CDR3 is 14 residues. Germline V CDR1 and CDR2: SGHNT, YYREEE (reference sequence).

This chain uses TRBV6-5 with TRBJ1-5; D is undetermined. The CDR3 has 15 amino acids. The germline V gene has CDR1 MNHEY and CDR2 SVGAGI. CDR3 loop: CAVAGSAERGQPQHF. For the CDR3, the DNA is TGTGCAGTAGCGGGGTCAGCCGAGCGGGGTCAGCCCCAGCATTTT.

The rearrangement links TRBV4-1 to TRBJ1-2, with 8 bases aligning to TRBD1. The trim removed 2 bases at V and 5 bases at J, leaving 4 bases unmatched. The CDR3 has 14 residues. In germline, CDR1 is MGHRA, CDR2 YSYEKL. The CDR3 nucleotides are TGCGCCAGCAGCCAACCCGGGACAGGATATGGCTACACCTTC. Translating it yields CASSQPGTGYGYTF.

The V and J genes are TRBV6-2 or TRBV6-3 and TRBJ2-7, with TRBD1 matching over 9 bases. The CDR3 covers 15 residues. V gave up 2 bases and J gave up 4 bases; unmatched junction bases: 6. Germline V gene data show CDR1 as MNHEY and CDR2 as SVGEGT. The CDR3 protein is CASSYRDRASYEQYF. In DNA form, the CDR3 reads TGTGCCAGCAGTTACCGGGACAGGGCGTCGTACGAGCAGTACTTC.

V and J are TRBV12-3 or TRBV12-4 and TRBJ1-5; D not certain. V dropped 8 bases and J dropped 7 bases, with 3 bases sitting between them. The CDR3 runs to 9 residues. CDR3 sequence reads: CASGQPQHF. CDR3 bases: TGTGCCAGCGGCCAGCCCCAGCATTTT.

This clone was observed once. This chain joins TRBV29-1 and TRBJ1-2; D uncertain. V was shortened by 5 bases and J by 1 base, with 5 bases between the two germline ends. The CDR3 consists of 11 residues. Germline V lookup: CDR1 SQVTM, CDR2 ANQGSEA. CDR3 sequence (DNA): TGCAGCGTTCACAATAACTATGGCTACACCTTC. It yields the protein CSVHNNYGYTF.

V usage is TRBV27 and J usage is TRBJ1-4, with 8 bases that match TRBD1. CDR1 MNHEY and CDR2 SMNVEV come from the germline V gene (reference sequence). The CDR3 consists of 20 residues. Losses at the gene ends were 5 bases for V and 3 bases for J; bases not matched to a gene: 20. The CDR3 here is CASSPYTPAIRGQANEKLFF. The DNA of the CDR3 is TGTGCCAGCAGTCCATACACACCCGCCATCCGGGGACAGGCTAATGAAAAACTGTTTTTT.

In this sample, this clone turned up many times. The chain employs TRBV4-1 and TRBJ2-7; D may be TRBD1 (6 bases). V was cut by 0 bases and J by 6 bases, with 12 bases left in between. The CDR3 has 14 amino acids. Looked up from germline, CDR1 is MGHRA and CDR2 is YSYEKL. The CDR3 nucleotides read TGCGCCAGCAGCCAAGAGGGGGCAGGAGGCGAGCAGTACTTC. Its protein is CASSQEGAGGEQYF.

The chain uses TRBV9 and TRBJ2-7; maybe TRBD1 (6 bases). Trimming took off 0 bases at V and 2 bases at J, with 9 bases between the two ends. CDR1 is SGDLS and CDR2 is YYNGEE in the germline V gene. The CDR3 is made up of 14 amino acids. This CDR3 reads CASSVGDTAYEQYF. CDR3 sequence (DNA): TGTGCCAGCAGCGTAGGGGACACCGCCTACGAGCAGTACTTC.

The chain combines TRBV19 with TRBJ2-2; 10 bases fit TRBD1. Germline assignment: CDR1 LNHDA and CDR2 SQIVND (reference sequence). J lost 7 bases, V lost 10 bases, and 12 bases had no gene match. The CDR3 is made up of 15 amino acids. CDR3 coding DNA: TGTGCCACAAAATGGGGGACAGGGGACAACGGGGAGCTGTTTTTT. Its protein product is CATKWGTGDNGELFF.

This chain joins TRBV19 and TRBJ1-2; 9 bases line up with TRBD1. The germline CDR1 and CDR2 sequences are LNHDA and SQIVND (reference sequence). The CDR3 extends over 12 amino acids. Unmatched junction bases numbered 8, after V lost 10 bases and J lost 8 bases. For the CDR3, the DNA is TGTGCCAACACGGGACAGGGTTGCGGCTACACCTTC. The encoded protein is CANTGQGCGYTF.

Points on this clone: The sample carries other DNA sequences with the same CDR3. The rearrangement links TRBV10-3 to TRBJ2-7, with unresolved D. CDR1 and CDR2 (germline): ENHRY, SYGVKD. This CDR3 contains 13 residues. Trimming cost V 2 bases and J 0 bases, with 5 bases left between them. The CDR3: CAISESSSYEQYF. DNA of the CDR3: TGTGCCATCAGTGAGAGTAGCTCCTACGAGCAGTACTTC.

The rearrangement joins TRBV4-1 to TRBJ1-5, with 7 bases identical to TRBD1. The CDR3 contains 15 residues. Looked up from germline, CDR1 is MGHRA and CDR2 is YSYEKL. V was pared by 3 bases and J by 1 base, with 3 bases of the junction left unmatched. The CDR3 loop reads CASSQNRGSNQPQHF. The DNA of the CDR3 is TGCGCCAGCAGCCAGAACAGGGGCAGCAATCAGCCCCAGCATTTT.

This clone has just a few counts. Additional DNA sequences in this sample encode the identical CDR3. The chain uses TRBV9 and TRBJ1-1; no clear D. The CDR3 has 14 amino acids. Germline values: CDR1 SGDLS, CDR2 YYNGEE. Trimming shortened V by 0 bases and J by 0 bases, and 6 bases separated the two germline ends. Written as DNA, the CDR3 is TGTGCCAGCAGCGTAGGACGGGTGAACACTGAAGCTTTCTTT. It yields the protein CASSVGRVNTEAFF. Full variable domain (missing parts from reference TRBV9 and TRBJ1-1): DSGVTQTPKHLITATGQRVTLRCSPRSGDLSVYWYQQSLDQGLQFLIQYYNGEERAKGNILERFSAQQFPDLHSELNLSSLELGDSALYFCASSVGRVNTEAFFGQGTRLTVV.

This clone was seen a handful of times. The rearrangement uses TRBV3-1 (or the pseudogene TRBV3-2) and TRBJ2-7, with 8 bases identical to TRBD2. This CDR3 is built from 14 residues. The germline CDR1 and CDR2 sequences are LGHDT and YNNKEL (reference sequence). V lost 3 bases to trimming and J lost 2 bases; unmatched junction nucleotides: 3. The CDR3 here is CASSQGLVAYEQYF. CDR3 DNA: TGTGCCAGCAGCCAGGGACTAGTGGCCTACGAGCAGTACTTC.

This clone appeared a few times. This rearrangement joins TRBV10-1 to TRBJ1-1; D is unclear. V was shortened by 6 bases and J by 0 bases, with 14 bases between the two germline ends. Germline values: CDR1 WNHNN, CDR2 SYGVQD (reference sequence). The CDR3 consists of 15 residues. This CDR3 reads CASSPGNALNTEAFF. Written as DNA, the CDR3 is TGCGCCAGCAGCCCCGGGAACGCACTGAACACTGAAGCTTTCTTT.

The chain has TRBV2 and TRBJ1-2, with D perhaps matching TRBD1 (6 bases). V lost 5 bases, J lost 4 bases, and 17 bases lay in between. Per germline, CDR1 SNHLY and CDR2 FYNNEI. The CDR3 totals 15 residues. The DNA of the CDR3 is TGTGCCAGCAGTATTCGGACAGTAATATTCTATGGCTACACCTTC. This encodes CASSIRTVIFYGYTF. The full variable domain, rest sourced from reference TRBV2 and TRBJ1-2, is EPEVTQTPSHQVTQMGQEVILRCVPISNHLYFYWYRQILGQKVEFLVSFYNNEISEKSEIFDDQFSVERPDGSNFTLKIRSTKLEDSAMYFCASSIRTVIFYGYTFGSGTRLTVV.

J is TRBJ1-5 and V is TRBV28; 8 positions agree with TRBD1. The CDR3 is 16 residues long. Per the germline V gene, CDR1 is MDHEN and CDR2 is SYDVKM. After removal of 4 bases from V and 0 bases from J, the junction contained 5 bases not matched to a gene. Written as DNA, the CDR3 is TGTGCCAGCAGTTACCCGGGACAGGTTAGCAATCAGCCCCAGCATTTT. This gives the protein CASSYPGQVSNQPQHF.

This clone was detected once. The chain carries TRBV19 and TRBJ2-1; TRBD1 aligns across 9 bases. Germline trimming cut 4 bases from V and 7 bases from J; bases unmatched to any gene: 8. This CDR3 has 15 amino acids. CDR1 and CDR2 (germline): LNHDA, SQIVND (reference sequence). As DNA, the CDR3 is TGTGCCAGTAGTAACCCCGACAGGGGGGGTAATGAGCAGTTCTTC. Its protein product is CASSNPDRGGNEQFF.

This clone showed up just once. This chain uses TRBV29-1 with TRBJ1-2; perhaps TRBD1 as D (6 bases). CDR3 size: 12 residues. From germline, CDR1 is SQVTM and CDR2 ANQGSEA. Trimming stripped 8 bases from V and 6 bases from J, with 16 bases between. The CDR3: CSFRGLNDGYTF. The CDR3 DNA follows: TGCAGCTTCAGGGGTTTAAACGATGGCTACACCTTC.

CDR3 sequence: CASSLTGAYEQYF. CDR3 sequence (DNA): TGTGCCAGCAGTTTAACCGGAGCCTACGAGCAGTACTTC. The chain couples TRBV12-3 or TRBV12-4 to TRBJ2-7; D gene ambiguous. CDR3 length: 13 residues. The V end lost 2 bases, the J end lost 2 bases, and 7 bases lay between the germline ends.

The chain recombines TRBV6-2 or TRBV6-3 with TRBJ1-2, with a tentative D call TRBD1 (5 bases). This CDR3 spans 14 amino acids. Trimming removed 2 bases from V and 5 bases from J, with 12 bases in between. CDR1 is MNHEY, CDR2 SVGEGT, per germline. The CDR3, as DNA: TGTGCCAGCAGTTACCAGGGACTCGGGTATGGCTACACCTTC. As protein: CASSYQGLGYGYTF.

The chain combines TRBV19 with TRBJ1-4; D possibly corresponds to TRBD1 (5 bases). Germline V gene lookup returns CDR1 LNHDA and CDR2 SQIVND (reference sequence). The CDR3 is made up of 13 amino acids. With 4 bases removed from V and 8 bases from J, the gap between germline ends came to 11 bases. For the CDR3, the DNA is TGTGCCAGTAGTAGTCGGGGGAGAGAAAAACTGTTTTTT. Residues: CASSSRGREKLFF. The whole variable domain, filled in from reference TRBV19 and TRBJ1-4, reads DGGITQSPKYLFRKEGQNVTLSCEQNLNHDAMYWYRQDPGQGLRLIYYSQIVNDFQKGDIAEGYSVSREKKESFPLTVTSAQKNPTAFYLCASSSRGREKLFFGSGTQLSVL.

Here the CDR3 DNA reads TGCGCCAGCAGCTTGCCCCGCAGGGAGGCAGATACGCAGTATTTT. Its protein product is CASSLPRREADTQYF. This sequence joins TRBV5-1 and TRBJ2-3; D is possibly TRBD2 (6 bases). Per the germline V gene, CDR1 is SGHRS and CDR2 is YFSETQ. V was pared by 1 base and J by 4 bases, with 13 bases between. CDR3 size: 15 residues.

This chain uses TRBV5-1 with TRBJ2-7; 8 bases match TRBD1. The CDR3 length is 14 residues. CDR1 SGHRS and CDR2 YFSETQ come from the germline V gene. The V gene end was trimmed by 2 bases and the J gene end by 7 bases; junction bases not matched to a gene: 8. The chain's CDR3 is CASSFRTGNLEQYF. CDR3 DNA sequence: TGCGCCAGCAGCTTCAGGACAGGGAATTTGGAGCAGTACTTC.

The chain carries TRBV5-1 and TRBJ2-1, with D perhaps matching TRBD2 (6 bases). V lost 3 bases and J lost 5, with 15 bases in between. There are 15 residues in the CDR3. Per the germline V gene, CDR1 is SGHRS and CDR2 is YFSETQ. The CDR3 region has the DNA TGCGCCAGCAGCTGGGGGGACGCCAGCGACAATGAGCAGTTCTTC. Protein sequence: CASSWGDASDNEQFF.

CDR3 residues: CATSRDATGVSNQPQHF. DNA for the CDR3: TGTGCCACCAGCAGAGATGCAACAGGGGTCAGCAATCAGCCCCAGCATTTT. This chain joins TRBV15 and TRBJ1-5, with 7 bases fitting TRBD1. The CDR3 spans 17 residues. V was clipped by 0 bases and J by 1 base; unmatched bases: 6. The germline gives CDR1 LNHNV, CDR2 YYDKDF (reference sequence).